This T cell receptor (beta chain) was captured by sequencing in a study of T cells after yellow fever vaccination. Study-level background: With SMART-Seq v4 Ultra Low Input, the fractions containing low cell numbers were prepared.

General study points: Peak timing came faster in the weaker secondary response, day 5 versus 15.

The CDR3 totals 15 residues. V was clipped by 6 bases and J by 2 bases; unmatched bases: 9. The germline CDR1 and CDR2 sequences are DFQATT and SNEGSKA (reference sequence). Conversion of TCR transcripts into cDNA relied on 5'RACE template switching, which added a universal primer site and UMIs. TCRdb called the 5' RACE reads again in MiXCR, with one record for every CDR3 protein. The sample has about 96,000 distinct CDR3 sequences, roughly 10% seen once. The sequencing here drew on CD8+ T cells not binding an NS4B(214-222) dextramer, sorted from PBMCs, taken more than 13 days after the first yellow fever vaccination. This chain joins TRBV20-1 and TRBJ2-7, with 11 bases matching TRBD2. This sequence was found in a man younger than 35 who received the YFV17D yellow fever vaccine. The CDR3: CSAPTGLAGAYEQYF. Here the CDR3 DNA reads TGCAGTGCACCCACTGGACTAGCGGGTGCCTACGAGCAGTACTTC.